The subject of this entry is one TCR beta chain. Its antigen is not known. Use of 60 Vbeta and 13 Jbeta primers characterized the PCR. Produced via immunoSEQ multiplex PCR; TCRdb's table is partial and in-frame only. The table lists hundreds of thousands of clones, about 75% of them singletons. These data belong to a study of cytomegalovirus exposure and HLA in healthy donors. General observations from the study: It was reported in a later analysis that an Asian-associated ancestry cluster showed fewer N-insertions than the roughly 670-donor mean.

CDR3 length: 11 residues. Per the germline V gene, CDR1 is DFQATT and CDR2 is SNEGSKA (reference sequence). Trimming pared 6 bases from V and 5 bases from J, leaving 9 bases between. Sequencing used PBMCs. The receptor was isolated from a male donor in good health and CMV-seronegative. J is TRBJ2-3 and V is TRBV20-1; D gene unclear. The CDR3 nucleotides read TGCAGTGCCGGAGCGAAAGATACGCAGTATTTT. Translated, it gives CSAGAKDTQYF.